The 25 T cell receptor beta chains given below trace back to one sample, sequenced in a study of blood T cell repertoires in COVID-19 (dated by TCRdb to about 2020). The method behind the library was the immunoSEQ multiplex PCR assay. Here the immuneACCESS table is served through TCRdb, limited to in-frame sequences with V and J called. Missing clones are a known gap in these copies; in checked studies unresolved V genes cover under half, and the rest lacks a known reason. This sample holds about 300,000 clones; nearly 90% were observed only once. Of the sample, 1.8% is held by the ten largest clones. Source material: peripheral blood. These receptors were collected from a woman in her thirties with COVID-19, enrolled during active disease.

The genes are TRBV7-9 and TRBJ2-5; 8 positions match TRBD1. After removal of 6 bases from V and 4 bases from J, the junction contained 7 bases not matched to a gene. The germline gives CDR1 SEHNR, CDR2 FQNEAQ (reference sequence). The CDR3 spans 14 residues. The CDR3 DNA reads as TGTGCCAGCAGTACCGGGACAGGAGGAGAGACCCAGTACTTC. This encodes CASSTGTGGETQYF.

This chain uses TRBV4-1 with TRBJ2-7; no clear D. V dropped 1 base and J dropped 2 bases, with 12 bases sitting between them. This CDR3 comprises 15 residues. The germline V gene has CDR1 MGHRA and CDR2 YSYEKL. The CDR3 nucleotides are TGCGCCAGCAGCCAAGGGTTTCAAGCAACCTACGAGCAGTACTTC. Amino acid sequence: CASSQGFQATYEQYF.

The gene calls are TRBV7-2 and TRBJ1-6, with D possibly TRBD1 on 6 matching bases. V was trimmed by 2 bases and J by 8 bases, leaving 13 bases between them. Germline CDR1 and CDR2: SGHTA and FQGNSA. The CDR3 is made up of 15 amino acids. CDR3 residues: CASSLIGRGDSPLHF. The DNA for the CDR3 is TGTGCCAGCAGCTTAATTGGCAGGGGCGATTCACCCCTCCACTTT. The entire variable domain, with the rest obtained from reference TRBV7-2 and TRBJ1-6, is as follows: GAGVSQSPSNKVTEKGKDVELRCDPISGHTALYWYRQSLGQGLEFLIYFQGNSAPDKSGLPSDRFSAERTGGSVSTLTIQRTQQEDSAVYLCASSLIGRGDSPLHFGNGTRLTVT.

This chain joins TRBV7-9 and TRBJ1-6, with a weak D call TRBD1 (6 bases). The germline V gene encodes CDR1 SEHNR and CDR2 FQNEAQ (reference sequence). The V gene lost 5 bases and the J gene lost 6 bases, with 14 bases spanning the gap. This CDR3 is 15 amino acids long. The CDR3 region is CASSGPTGPNSPLHF. The DNA for the CDR3 is TGTGCCAGCAGCGGACCGACAGGCCCTAATTCACCCCTCCACTTT.

This clone was seen only a few times. Other nucleotide sequences in the sample specify the same CDR3. This chain connects TRBV7-9 to TRBJ1-1; 7 bases map to TRBD1. The CDR3 covers 14 residues. Trimming removed 3 bases from V and 1 base from J; junction bases left unmatched: 2. The germline V gene has CDR1 SEHNR and CDR2 FQNEAQ (reference sequence). CDR3 in amino acids: CASSLRQGNTEAFF. The CDR3, as DNA: TGTGCCAGCAGCTTGAGACAGGGGAACACTGAAGCTTTCTTT.

On this clone itself: One base away lies a much larger clone, so this may be a sequencing read error. The chain combines TRBV28 with TRBJ1-2, with 10 bases that match TRBD1. The CDR3 covers 12 residues. V lost 6 bases and J lost 6; bases outside the gene matches: 1. CDR1 MDHEN and CDR2 SYDVKM come from the germline V gene. CDR3 amino acids: CASRTGGDGYTF. CDR3 coding DNA: TGTGCCAGCAGGACAGGGGGCGATGGCTACACCTTC.

The rearrangement links TRBV15 to TRBJ2-2; 10 bases are shared with TRBD2. Trimming took 0 bases from V and 6 from J; bases not matched to a gene: 10. CDR1 and CDR2 (germline): LNHNV, YYDKDF (reference sequence). The CDR3 consists of 18 residues. Here the CDR3 reads CATSRDWRLLAGAGELFF. CDR3 DNA sequence: TGTGCCACCAGCAGAGATTGGAGGCTTCTAGCGGGGGCCGGGGAGCTGTTTTTT.

V usage is TRBV5-5 and J usage is TRBJ2-3; D possibly corresponds to TRBD1 (5 bases). Germline V gives CDR1 SGHKS, CDR2 YYEKEE (reference sequence). Trimming pared 0 bases from V and 4 bases from J, leaving 15 bases between. The CDR3 loop spans 16 amino acids. CDR3 protein: CASSLGGVWSADTQYF. The CDR3, as DNA: TGTGCCAGCAGCTTGGGGGGCGTGTGGTCGGCAGATACGCAGTATTTT.

J is TRBJ2-7 and V is TRBV18, with 8 bases that match TRBD1. The CDR3 loop spans 13 amino acids. Losses at the gene ends were 4 bases for V and 4 bases for J; bases not matched to a gene: 3. The germline V gene has CDR1 KGHSH and CDR2 LQKENI. The DNA of the CDR3 is TGTGCCAGCTCACAAGGACAGGGATACGAGCAGTACTTC. It specifies CASSQGQGYEQYF.

The V gene is TRBV6-2 or TRBV6-3, the J gene TRBJ2-1; 14 bases align to TRBD2. From germline, CDR1 is MNHEY and CDR2 SVGEGT. Unmatched junction bases numbered 3, after V lost 4 bases and J lost 1 base. This CDR3 is 17 amino acids long. The chain's CDR3 is CASSSRTSGGSYNEQFF. CDR3 sequence (DNA): TGTGCCAGCAGTTCTCGGACTAGCGGGGGGTCCTACAATGAGCAGTTCTTC.

This clone appeared once. The chain employs TRBV18 and TRBJ2-7, with a weak D call TRBD2 (7 bases). The CDR3 length is 15 residues. Germline loops: CDR1 KGHSH, CDR2 LQKENI. The V gene lost 2 bases and the J gene lost 9 bases, with 20 bases spanning the gap. This chain's CDR3 is CASSPAAGAANVQYF. The CDR3 nucleotides are TGTGCCAGCTCACCAGCTGCGGGGGCTGCTAATGTGCAGTACTTC.

V gene TRBV18 combines with J gene TRBJ1-1, with a weak D call TRBD1 (6 bases). The CDR3 covers 13 residues. Trimming took 2 bases from V and 7 from J, leaving 11 bases between them. Germline CDR1 reads KGHSH; CDR2 reads LQKENI. CDR3: CASSPSDSYEAFF. The CDR3, as DNA: TGTGCCAGCTCACCATCGGACAGCTATGAAGCTTTCTTT.

The chain is built from TRBV6-4 and TRBJ2-1, with 10 bases fitting TRBD1. There are 15 residues in the CDR3. Trimming at V came to 3 bases and at J to 8 bases, leaving 7 bases not matched to a gene. CDR1 MRHNA and CDR2 SNTAGT come from the germline V gene. The CDR3 protein is CASSDGQGVVDEQFF. In DNA, the CDR3 is TGTGCCAGCAGTGATGGACAGGGGGTTGTCGATGAGCAGTTCTTC.

The V and J genes are TRBV15 and TRBJ2-5, with 7 bases that match TRBD1. Germline assignment: CDR1 LNHNV and CDR2 YYDKDF (reference sequence). V trimming: 3 bases; J trimming: 4 bases; junction bases outside the gene matches: 8. This CDR3 spans 15 amino acids. CDR3 bases: TGTGCCACCAGCAGTATCACAGGGGTACGAGAGACCCAGTACTTC. Its protein product is CATSSITGVRETQYF.

The V and J genes are TRBV3-1 (or the pseudogene TRBV3-2) and TRBJ1-5; 7 nucleotides line up with TRBD1. V lost 4 bases to trimming and J lost 2 bases; unmatched junction nucleotides: 11. The CDR3 is 17 amino acids. Germline V gene lookup returns CDR1 LGHDT and CDR2 YNNKEL (reference sequence). DNA of the CDR3: TGTGCCAGCAGCCTGTCCCTTACAGGGGCGGGCAATCAGCCCCAGCATTTT. Amino acid sequence: CASSLSLTGAGNQPQHF.

This chain joins TRBV2 and TRBJ1-2, with no clear D. V was shortened by 7 bases and J by 0 bases, with 9 bases between the two germline ends. The CDR3 covers 13 residues. The germline CDR1 and CDR2 sequences are SNHLY and FYNNEI. CDR3 sequence reads: CASTVGPNYGYTF. Written as DNA, the CDR3 is TGTGCCAGCACGGTGGGCCCTAACTATGGCTACACCTTC.

The chain combines TRBV7-8 with TRBJ1-1, with TRBD1 as a possible D gene (6 bases). V was pared by 5 bases and J by 2 bases, with 12 bases between. The CDR3 runs to 14 residues. CDR1 SGHVS and CDR2 FQNEAQ come from the germline V gene. CDR3 sequence: CASSRGGGNTEAFF. For the CDR3, the DNA is TGTGCCAGCAGCCGAGGGGGAGGCAACACTGAAGCTTTCTTT. The entire variable domain, with the rest obtained from reference TRBV7-8 and TRBJ1-1, is as follows: GAGVSQSPRYKVAKRGQDVALRCDPISGHVSLFWYQQALGQGPEFLTYFQNEAQLDKSGLPSDRFFAERPEGSVSTLKIQRTQQEDSAVYLCASSRGGGNTEAFFGQGTRLTVV.

This clone was detected only once. The V and J genes are TRBV7-7 and TRBJ2-1; TRBD1 matches at 9 bases. With V trimmed by 5 bases and J by 10 bases, 9 bases remained unmatched. CDR3 size: 14 residues. Germline lookup yields CDR1 SSHAT and CDR2 FNYEAQ (reference sequence). The CDR3 DNA reads TGTGCCAGCAGCACCGGGTGGACAGGGGAGGAGCAGTTCTTC. Its translation: CASSTGWTGEEQFF.

The chain joins TRBV5-4 to TRBJ1-2; 10 bases are shared with TRBD1. V trimming: 0 bases; J trimming: 8 bases; junction bases outside the gene matches: 1. The CDR3 sequence is 13 residues long. CDR1 and CDR2 (germline): SGHNT, YYREEE (reference sequence). The CDR3 sequence: CASSLETGGGYTF. CDR3 nucleotide sequence: TGTGCCAGCAGCTTGGAGACAGGGGGCGGCTACACCTTC.

The rearrangement joins TRBV9 to TRBJ1-2, with D possibly being TRBD1 (5 bases). Trimming took off 0 bases at V and 5 bases at J, with 14 bases between the two ends. The CDR3 runs 15 residues. Germline CDR1 and CDR2: SGDLS and YYNGEE. The CDR3 is CASSVDLGGGYGYTF. The CDR3 DNA follows: TGTGCCAGCAGCGTAGATTTGGGGGGTGGATATGGCTACACCTTC.

The rearrangement uses TRBV18 and TRBJ2-7; D may be TRBD1 (6 bases). Deletions cut 1 base from V and 2 bases from J, with 12 bases between. Germline assignment: CDR1 KGHSH and CDR2 LQKENI. The CDR3 is 15 amino acids. Here the CDR3 DNA reads TGTGCCAGCTCACCACAAGGGACATCTCCCTACGAGCAGTACTTC. Translated, it gives CASSPQGTSPYEQYF.

The chain couples TRBV7-2 to TRBJ2-7; D gene ambiguous. There are 17 residues in the CDR3. Germline lookup yields CDR1 SGHTA and CDR2 FQGNSA. V lost 6 bases and J 4 bases, leaving 25 bases between the germline ends. As DNA, the CDR3 is TGTGCCAGCAGATCTGCAGACTCGATTCCCACGACTTACGAGCAGTACGTC. This sequence encodes CASRSADSIPTTYEQYV.

The chain combines TRBV6-2 or TRBV6-3 with TRBJ1-5; 10 bases align to TRBD1. V was pared by 2 bases and J by 0 bases, with 7 bases of the junction left unmatched. The CDR3 sequence is 18 residues long. CDR1 and CDR2 (germline): MNHEY, SVGEGT. CDR3 amino acids: CASSYPGQGLYSNQPQHF. The CDR3 DNA sequence: TGTGCCAGCAGTTACCCGGGACAGGGGTTGTATAGCAATCAGCCCCAGCATTTT.

The chain carries TRBV27 and TRBJ1-6, with TRBD1 as a possible D gene (5 bases). CDR1 is MNHEY, CDR2 SMNVEV, per germline (reference sequence). This CDR3 contains 13 residues. Trimming removed 10 bases at V and 10 bases at J, with 17 bases between. CDR3 loop: CATHGARGSPLHF. The CDR3 region has the DNA TGTGCCACCCATGGGGCCCGGGGGTCACCCCTCCACTTT.

The chain combines TRBV11-2 with TRBJ1-5; D possibly corresponds to TRBD1 (5 bases). V gave up 5 bases and J gave up 0 bases, with 11 bases separating them. Germline V gene data show CDR1 as SGHAT and CDR2 as FQNNGV. The CDR3 totals 15 residues. The CDR3 nucleotides read TGTGCCAGCAGCAGAGACAGATATAGCAATCAGCCCCAGCATTTT. This codes for CASSRDRYSNQPQHF.